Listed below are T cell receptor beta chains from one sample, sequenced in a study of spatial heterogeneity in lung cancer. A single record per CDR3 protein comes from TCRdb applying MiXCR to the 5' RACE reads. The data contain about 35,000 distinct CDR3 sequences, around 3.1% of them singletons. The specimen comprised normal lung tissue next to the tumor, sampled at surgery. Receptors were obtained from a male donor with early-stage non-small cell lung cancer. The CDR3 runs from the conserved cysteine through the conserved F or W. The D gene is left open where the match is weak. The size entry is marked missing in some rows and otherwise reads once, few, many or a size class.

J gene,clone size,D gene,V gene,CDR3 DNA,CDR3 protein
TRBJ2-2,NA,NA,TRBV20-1,TGCAGTGCTAGGGGGGAGGGGACAGAATACACCGGGGAGCTGTTTTTT,CSARGEGTEYTGELFF
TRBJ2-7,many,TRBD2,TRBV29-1,TGCAGCGTTGACCCGGGACTAGCGGGAGCCCTCTACGAGCAGTACTTC,CSVDPGLAGALYEQYF
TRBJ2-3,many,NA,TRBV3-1,TGTGCCAGCAGCCAAGGGATTACTAGCACAGATACGCAGTATTTT,CASSQGITSTDTQYF
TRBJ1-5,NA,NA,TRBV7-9,TGTGCCAGCAGCCTAGCCGGGGGCGAGGGTCAGCCCCAGCATTTT,CASSLAGGEGQPQHF
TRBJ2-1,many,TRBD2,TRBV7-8,TGTGCCAGCAGCTTAGCGCCTAGCGGGATTGGGTACAATGAGCAGTTCTTC,CASSLAPSGIGYNEQFF
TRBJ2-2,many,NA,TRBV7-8,TGTGCCAGCACCCCGGGACTGAACACCGGGGAGCTGTTTTTT,CASTPGLNTGELFF
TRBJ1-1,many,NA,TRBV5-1,TGCGCCAGCAGCTTGTCCGGGGGCGCAGAGGGGGACACTGAAGCTTTCTTT,CASSLSGGAEGDTEAFF
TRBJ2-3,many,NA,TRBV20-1,TGCAGCGCCACTAGTGGAGCGGATACGCAGTATTTT,CSATSGADTQYF
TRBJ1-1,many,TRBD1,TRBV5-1,TGCGCCAGCAGCTCAGGGGGCCATGAAGCTTTCTTT,CASSSGGHEAFF
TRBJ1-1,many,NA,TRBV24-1,TGTGCCACCGCAACAGGGACTGAAGCTTTCTTT,CATATGTEAFF
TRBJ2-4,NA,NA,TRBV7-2,TGTGCCAGCAGCTTATCCGGTGCCAAAAACATTCAGTACTTC,CASSLSGAKNIQYF
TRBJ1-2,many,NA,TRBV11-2,TGTGCCAGCAGCTTAGATCCTGGGCGGAACTATGGCTACACCTTC,CASSLDPGRNYGYTF
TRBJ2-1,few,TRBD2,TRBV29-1,TGCAGCGTTGAGCGGGAGTACAATGAGCAGTTCTTC,CSVEREYNEQFF
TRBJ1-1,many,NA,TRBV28,TGTGCCAGCAGGCGATTTGGGGGCACTGAAGCTTTCTTT,CASRRFGGTEAFF
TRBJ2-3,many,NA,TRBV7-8,TGTGCCAGCAGCCCGCCGGGAAGCGCATCTCGCACAGATACGCAGTATTTT,CASSPPGSASRTDTQYF
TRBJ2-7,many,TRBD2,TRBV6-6,TGTGCCACAAGAGCGGGAGGGCCTAACGAGCAGTACTTC,CATRAGGPNEQYF
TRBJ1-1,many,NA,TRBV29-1,TGCAGCGTTTACGGGGAAAACACTGAAGCTTTCTTT,CSVYGENTEAFF
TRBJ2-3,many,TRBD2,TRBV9,TGTGCCAGCAGCGCTCAAGACGGACTAGTCGGGGATACGCAGTATTTT,CASSAQDGLVGDTQYF
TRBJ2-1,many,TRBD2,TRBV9,TGTGCCAGCAGCGCCGTCATCCGGGACTACCCCTACAATGAGCAGTTCTTC,CASSAVIRDYPYNEQFF
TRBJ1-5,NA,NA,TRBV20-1,TGCAGTGCTCCTCAGCCCCAGCATTTT,CSAPQPQHF
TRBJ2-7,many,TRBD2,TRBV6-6,TGTGCCAGCAGTGCCAGCGGGAGTCGCGAGCAGTACTTC,CASSASGSREQYF
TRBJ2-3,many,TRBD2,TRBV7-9,TGTGCCAGCAGCCTAGACAGTAGCGGGAGCTTGCGGACAGATACGCAGTATTTT,CASSLDSSGSLRTDTQYF
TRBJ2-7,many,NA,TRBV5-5,TGTGCCAGCAGCTTGGCCTTAACAGGGTGGGAGCAGTACTTC,CASSLALTGWEQYF
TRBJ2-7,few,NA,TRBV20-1,TGCAGTGCTAGATTTTCGGGACTGCTAAACGAGCAGTACTTC,CSARFSGLLNEQYF
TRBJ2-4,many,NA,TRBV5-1,TGCGCCAGCAGCCAGACGACAAGACCCGAAAACATTCAGTACTTC,CASSQTTRPENIQYF
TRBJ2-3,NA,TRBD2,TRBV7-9,TGTGCCAGCAGCTTCCGAGGTAGACTAGCGGGAGGTGCAGATACGCAGTATTTT,CASSFRGRLAGGADTQYF
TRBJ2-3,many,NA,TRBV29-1,TGCAGCCTCCGGACTAGCACAGATACGCAGTATTTT,CSLRTSTDTQYF
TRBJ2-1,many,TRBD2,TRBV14,TGTGCCAGCAGCCAAGGTGCCGGGAGGGTTAACAATGAGCAGTTCTTC,CASSQGAGRVNNEQFF
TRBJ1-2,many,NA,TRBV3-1,TGTGCCAGCAGCCACGAGATTGGTGGCTACACCTTC,CASSHEIGGYTF